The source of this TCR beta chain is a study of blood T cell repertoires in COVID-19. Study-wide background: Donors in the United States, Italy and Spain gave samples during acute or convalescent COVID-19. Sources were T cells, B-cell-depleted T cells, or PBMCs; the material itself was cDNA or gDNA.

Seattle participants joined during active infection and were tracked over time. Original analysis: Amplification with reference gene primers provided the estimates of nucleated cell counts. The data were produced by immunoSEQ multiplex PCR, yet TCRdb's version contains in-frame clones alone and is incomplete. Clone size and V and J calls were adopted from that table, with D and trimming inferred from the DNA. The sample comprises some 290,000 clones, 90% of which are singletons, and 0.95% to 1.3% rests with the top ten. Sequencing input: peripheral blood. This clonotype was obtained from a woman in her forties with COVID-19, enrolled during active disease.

CDR3 loop: CASSPIGTTGGYTF. As DNA, the CDR3 is TGTGCCAGCAGCCCTATTGGGACAACTGGAGGCTACACCTTC. J is TRBJ1-2 and V is TRBV7-2, with D possibly TRBD1 on 6 matching bases. V lost 5 bases and J lost 8, with 18 bases in between. The CDR3 consists of 14 residues. Germline-derived CDR1 and CDR2 are SGHTA and FQGNSA. The variable domain in full, with the rest retrieved from reference TRBV7-2 and TRBJ1-2, is GAGVSQSPSNKVTEKGKDVELRCDPISGHTALYWYRQSLGQGLEFLIYFQGNSAPDKSGLPSDRFSAERTGGSVSTLTIQRTQQEDSAVYLCASSPIGTTGGYTFGSGTRLTVV.